This TCR beta chain appears in the sequencing data of a study of blood T cell repertoires in COVID-19. Overall study: Sample material is recorded as cDNA or gDNA derived from T cells, B-cell-depleted T cells, or PBMCs.

In the original workflow: Estimated nucleated cell counts came from reference gene primer amplification. Assay: immunoSEQ multiplex PCR; the TCRdb copy retains only in-frame clones and omits some. The D gene and trimming were derived from the DNA, and the V and J assignments and clone size from that table. The top ten clones hold 8.2% of a sample with around 140,000 clones, 85% to 90% of them seen once. This clonotype was obtained from a woman aged 55-69 years with acute or convalescent COVID-19. The sequenced sample consisted of peripheral blood.

For the CDR3, the DNA is TGTGCCAGCAGCGCATGGTGGGGCCATGAAAAACTGTTTTTT. It encodes CASSAWWGHEKLFF. The chain recombines TRBV6-4 with TRBJ1-4; TRBD1 is a possible D gene (5 bases). CDR1 and CDR2 from the germline V gene are MRHNA and SNTAGT. This CDR3 has 14 residues. With 6 bases removed from V and 6 bases from J, the gap between germline ends came to 14 bases.